One sample yielded the 12 T cell receptor beta chains listed below, sequenced in a study of T cells in Graves' hyperthyroidism and ophthalmopathy. Amplified TCR beta CDR3 regions derived from RNA transcripts. The HTBI set primed first-round TCR CDR3 RT-PCR. MiXCR, run by TCRdb on the multiplex PCR reads, gives a single entry per CDR3 protein. Of roughly 290,000 distinct CDR3 sequences listed, approximately 14% are singletons. Specimen: blood. These receptors came from a woman aged 40 to 50 with Graves' hyperthyroidism.

This clonotype has more than one count but fewer than ten. The V gene is TRBV28, the J gene TRBJ2-2, with no clear D. The CDR3 is 18 amino acids. Trimming removed 7 bases at V and 1 base at J, with 22 bases between. Germline V CDR1 and CDR2: MDHEN, SYDVKM. Written as DNA, the CDR3 is TGTGCCAGCAATCTGGGGTGGGTGCGTCAAAGGAACACCGGGGAGCTGTTTTTT. Residues: CASNLGWVRQRNTGELFF.

CDR3 region: CASSFSKGMNEKLFF. As DNA, the CDR3 is TGCGCCAGCAGCTTTAGCAAGGGGATGAATGAAAAACTGTTTTTT. The chain combines TRBV5-1 with TRBJ1-4; D perhaps matches TRBD1 (5 bases). V was cut by 2 bases and J by 5 bases, with 13 bases left in between. This CDR3 contains 15 residues. Germline CDR1 is SGHRS and CDR2 is YFSETQ.

This clonotype has ten or more counts. This chain joins TRBV6-2 or TRBV6-3 and TRBJ2-5; TRBD2 matches at 8 bases. Germline V lookup: CDR1 MNHEY, CDR2 SVGEGT. Trimming removed 8 bases from V and 4 bases from J; junction bases left unmatched: 6. This CDR3 region has 13 residues. The DNA of the CDR3 is TGTGCCAGCTACGGGACTAGGGGAGAGACCCAGTACTTC. The encoded protein is CASYGTRGETQYF.

This clonotype was recorded at least ten times. The chain links TRBV6-1 to TRBJ2-3; D gene ambiguous. Trimming took 1 base from V and 2 from J, leaving 4 bases between them. This CDR3 comprises 13 residues. Germline V gene sequence: CDR1 MNHNS, CDR2 SASEGT. The CDR3: CASSEDFTDTQYF. The DNA for the CDR3 is TGTGCCAGCAGTGAAGACTTCACAGATACGCAGTATTTT.

This clonotype was recorded many times. The chain carries TRBV12-3 or TRBV12-4 and TRBJ2-5; 8 bases line up with TRBD2. This CDR3 spans 17 amino acids. Trimming cost V 6 bases and J 5 bases; bases outside gene matches: 17. CDR3 DNA sequence: TGTGCCAGCAGGGTTAGCGGGACGGAACTTAAAGGGGAGACCCAGTACTTC. Translating gives CASRVSGTELKGETQYF.

At least ten counts were recorded for this clonotype. This sequence joins TRBV2 and TRBJ2-7; 7 positions agree with TRBD2. This CDR3 has 15 residues. Germline assignment: CDR1 SNHLY and CDR2 FYNNEI. Trimming took 6 bases from V and 0 from J; bases not matched to a gene: 8. The CDR3 DNA is TGTGCCAGCAGCTTTCTAGCGGAGAGCTCCTACGAGCAGTACTTC. Translating gives CASSFLAESSYEQYF.

This clonotype was found a few times. The chain couples TRBV19 to TRBJ2-1; 14 nucleotides agree with TRBD2. The J segment lost 10 bases and the V segment lost 9 bases, leaving 11 bases of the junction unmatched. Per the germline V gene, CDR1 is LNHDA and CDR2 is SQIVND (reference sequence). This CDR3 is 15 amino acids long. In DNA, the CDR3 is TGTGCCAGCACTACCGGGACTAGCGGGAGCCGGGAGCAGTTCTTC. Encoded protein: CASTTGTSGSREQFF.

V gene TRBV2 combines with J gene TRBJ2-1; 14 nucleotides align to TRBD2. Per germline, CDR1 SNHLY and CDR2 FYNNEI. The CDR3 length is 18 residues. J was trimmed by 7 bases and V by 7 bases; bases with no gene match: 15. The CDR3 here is CASTSPWGLAGEGNEQFF. The DNA for the CDR3 is TGTGCCAGCACCTCCCCCTGGGGACTAGCGGGAGAAGGGAATGAGCAGTTCTTC.

This clonotype was seen a few times. The chain recombines TRBV4-1 with TRBJ2-2; TRBD2 aligns across 8 bases. The CDR3 extends over 15 amino acids. Germline trimming cut 7 bases from V and 6 bases from J; bases unmatched to any gene: 10. Germline V gene data show CDR1 as MGHRA and CDR2 as YSYEKL. This CDR3 reads CASTGRAGAAGELFF. Here the CDR3 DNA reads TGCGCCAGCACCGGGAGAGCGGGAGCGGCCGGGGAGCTGTTTTTT.

Many counts were recorded for this clonotype. This rearrangement joins TRBV15 to TRBJ1-5, with D unresolved. Germline values: CDR1 LNHNV, CDR2 YYDKDF (reference sequence). V lost 0 bases and J lost 0, with 6 bases in between. The CDR3 extends over 15 amino acids. CDR3 bases: TGTGCCACCAGCAGAGACGGTTATAGCAATCAGCCCCAGCATTTT. It translates to CATSRDGYSNQPQHF.

The CDR3 spells CASRLTGQGDTEAFF. CDR3 bases: TGTGCCAGTAGACTCACGGGCCAGGGAGACACTGAAGCTTTCTTT. The V and J genes are TRBV19 and TRBJ1-1; maybe TRBD1 (5 bases). This CDR3 is 15 amino acids long. With 6 bases removed from V and 3 bases from J, the gap between germline ends came to 17 bases. CDR1 and CDR2 (germline): LNHDA, SQIVND (reference sequence).

The chain joins TRBV7-2 to TRBJ2-1, with D perhaps assigned TRBD1 or TRBD2 (6 bases each). V lost 1 base, J lost 7 bases, and 14 bases lay in between. The CDR3 extends over 15 amino acids. Germline V gene data show CDR1 as SGHTA and CDR2 as FQGNSA. DNA of the CDR3: TGTGCCAGCAGCTTAGGGCGATCGGGGGCGAATGAGCAGTTCTTC. Amino acid sequence: CASSLGRSGANEQFF.